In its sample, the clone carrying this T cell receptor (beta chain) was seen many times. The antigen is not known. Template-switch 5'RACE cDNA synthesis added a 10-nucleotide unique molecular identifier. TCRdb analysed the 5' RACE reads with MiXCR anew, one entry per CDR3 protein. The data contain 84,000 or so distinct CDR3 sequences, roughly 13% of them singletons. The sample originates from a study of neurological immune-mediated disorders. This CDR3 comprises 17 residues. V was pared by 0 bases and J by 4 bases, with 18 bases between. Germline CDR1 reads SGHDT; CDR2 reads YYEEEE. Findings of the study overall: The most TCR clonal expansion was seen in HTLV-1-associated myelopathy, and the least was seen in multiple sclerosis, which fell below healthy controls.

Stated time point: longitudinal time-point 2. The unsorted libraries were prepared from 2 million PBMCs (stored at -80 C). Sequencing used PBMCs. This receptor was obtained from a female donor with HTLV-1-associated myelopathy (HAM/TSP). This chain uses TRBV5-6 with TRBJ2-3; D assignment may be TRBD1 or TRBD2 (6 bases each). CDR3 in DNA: TGTGCCAGCAGCTTGGATTTAGGGGGTGGGGAGGCAGATACGCAGTATTTT. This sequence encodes CASSLDLGGGEADTQYF.